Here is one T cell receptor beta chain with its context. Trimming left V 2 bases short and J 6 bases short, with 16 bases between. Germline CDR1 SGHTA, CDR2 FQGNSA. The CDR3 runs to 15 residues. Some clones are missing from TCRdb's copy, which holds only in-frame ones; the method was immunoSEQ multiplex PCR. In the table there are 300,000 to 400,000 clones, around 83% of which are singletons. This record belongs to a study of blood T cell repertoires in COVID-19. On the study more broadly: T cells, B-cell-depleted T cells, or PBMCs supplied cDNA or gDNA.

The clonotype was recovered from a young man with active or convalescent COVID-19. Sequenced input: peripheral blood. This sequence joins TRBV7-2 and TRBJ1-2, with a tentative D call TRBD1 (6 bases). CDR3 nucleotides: TGTGCCAGCAGCTTACGGTGGCAGGGGTTGGATGGCTACACCTTC. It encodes CASSLRWQGLDGYTF.